These 20 T cell receptor beta chains share one sample of origin, sequenced in a study of shared T cell receptors in the human thymus. Some clones are missing from TCRdb's copy, which holds only in-frame ones; the method was immunoSEQ multiplex PCR. This table has 550,000 to 800,000 clones, approximately 83% appearing once. The data were also submitted as part of a second study, on human thymus T cells.

Sequencing used thymocytes. These receptor sequences come from a girl less than two years old with a congenital heart defect.

This clone was picked up one time. V and J are TRBV5-5 and TRBJ1-6; TRBD1 matches 10 bases. The CDR3 consists of 16 residues. Germline V CDR1 and CDR2: SGHKS, YYEKEE (reference sequence). V was clipped by 4 bases and J by 5 bases; unmatched bases: 6. The CDR3 here is CASSAAGTGDNSPLHF. The CDR3 DNA reads TGTGCCAGCAGCGCAGCCGGGACAGGGGATAATTCACCCCTCCACTTT.

This sequence joins TRBV5-4 and TRBJ2-3; D may be TRBD2 (6 bases). This CDR3 region has 18 residues. Germline CDR1 SGHNT, CDR2 YYREEE (reference sequence). The ends were cut back, 1 base at V and 1 base at J, with 19 bases in the middle. The CDR3, as DNA: TGTGCCAGCAGCTTGAGAGAGCTAGCGCCTACATGCACAGATACGCAGTATTTT. It translates to CASSLRELAPTCTDTQYF.

The genes are TRBV19 and TRBJ1-1; D is possibly TRBD1 (6 bases). The CDR3 totals 15 residues. V was cut by 3 bases and J by 3 bases, with 14 bases left in between. CDR1 is LNHDA and CDR2 is SQIVND in the germline V gene (reference sequence). Written as DNA, the CDR3 is TGTGCCAGTAGTATCCAGGGGTCGGCGGACACTGAAGCTTTCTTT. Translation gives CASSIQGSADTEAFF.

The rearrangement uses TRBV28 and TRBJ2-2; a weak D match, TRBD2 (6 bases). V was trimmed by 4 bases and J by 0 bases, leaving 18 bases between them. Germline V gene data show CDR1 as MDHEN and CDR2 as SYDVKM. CDR3 length: 18 residues. CDR3 DNA: TGTGCCAGCAGTTCCCCCTCCGGGCGGGGTCCGAACACCGGGGAGCTGTTTTTT. It is translated as CASSSPSGRGPNTGELFF.

The chain carries TRBV7-2 and TRBJ1-1, with 8 bases lining up with TRBD1. CDR3 length equals 14 residues. Germline V CDR1 and CDR2: SGHTA, FQGNSA. V dropped 5 bases and J dropped 3; count of bases not matched to a gene: 5. The chain's CDR3 is CASSKDRVYTEAFF. The CDR3 nucleotides are TGTGCCAGCAGCAAGGACAGGGTGTACACTGAAGCTTTCTTT.

This clone was counted a single time. This chain connects TRBV6-5 to TRBJ2-5, with a possible D match to TRBD2 (6 bases). CDR1 is MNHEY and CDR2 is SVGAGI in the germline V gene. The CDR3 covers 14 residues. Trimming removed 6 bases from V and 4 bases from J, with 15 bases in between. The CDR3 nucleotides read TGTGCCAGCAGAGGAGGGAAGATTCGAGAGACCCAGTACTTC. As protein: CASRGGKIRETQYF.

The chain links TRBV29-1 to TRBJ2-5; D is possibly TRBD2 (5 bases). Per the germline V gene, CDR1 is SQVTM and CDR2 is ANQGSEA. V dropped 4 bases and J dropped 4 bases, with 10 bases sitting between them. This CDR3 has 12 residues. CDR3 sequence reads: CSVVRGSETQYF. Written as DNA, the CDR3 is TGCAGCGTTGTAAGAGGGTCAGAGACCCAGTACTTC.

V and J are TRBV6-6 and TRBJ2-3; a weak D match, TRBD1 (5 bases). Trimming pared 0 bases from V and 4 bases from J, leaving 11 bases between. The CDR3 sequence is 15 residues long. Germline loops: CDR1 MNHNY, CDR2 SVGAGI (reference sequence). The CDR3 DNA sequence: TGTGCCAGCAGTTACTCAGGGGATGGAGCAGATACGCAGTATTTT. This codes for CASSYSGDGADTQYF.

This chain uses TRBV4-1 with TRBJ1-2; tentatively, D is TRBD1 (5 bases). The CDR3 covers 14 residues. The germline V and J ends were trimmed by 0 bases and 4 bases, with 9 bases remaining between them. Looked up from germline, CDR1 is MGHRA and CDR2 is YSYEKL. CDR3 nucleotides: TGCGCCAGCAGCCAAGAACAGGACCGCTATGGCTACACCTTC. The encoded protein is CASSQEQDRYGYTF.

In its sample, this clone was seen a few times. The chain has TRBV6-5 and TRBJ1-4, with D perhaps matching TRBD1 (6 bases). Germline V CDR1 and CDR2: MNHEY, SVGAGI. Between the trimmed V and J ends, which lost 0 bases and 7 bases, there was a span of 9 bases. This CDR3 has 14 residues. The CDR3 DNA follows: TGTGCCAGCAGTTACTCAGCGACAGGTGAAAAACTGTTTTTT. Translating it yields CASSYSATGEKLFF.

The CDR3 DNA sequence: TGTGCCAGCAGTGAAGAGGGGTTGGATGTGAAACCTCTATTAGCCAAAAACATTCAGTACTTC. Amino acid sequence: CASSEEGLDVKPLLAKNIQYF. The rearrangement joins TRBV6-1 to TRBJ2-4; possibly TRBD1 for D (5 bases). This CDR3 is 21 amino acids long. Trimming pared 1 base from V and 0 bases from J, leaving 25 bases between. The germline CDR1 and CDR2 sequences are MNHNS and SASEGT.

V gene TRBV6-1 combines with J gene TRBJ1-5, with D possibly TRBD1 on 6 matching bases. This CDR3 region has 15 residues. The ends were cut back, 6 bases at V and 0 bases at J, with 12 bases in the middle. Germline CDR1 reads MNHNS; CDR2 reads SASEGT. CDR3 amino acids: CASRAPQGSNQPQHF. The DNA for the CDR3 is TGTGCCAGCAGGGCCCCACAGGGTAGCAATCAGCCCCAGCATTTT.

V usage is TRBV4-3 and J usage is TRBJ2-7, with D possibly TRBD1 on 5 matching bases. The CDR3 runs 16 residues. The germline V gene encodes CDR1 LGHNA and CDR2 YSLEER. V was cut by 5 bases and J by 5 bases, with 22 bases left in between. The CDR3 DNA reads as TGCGCCAGCAGCTCAAGCATACGGCAGGGAATGGACGAGCAGTACTTC. Amino acids: CASSSSIRQGMDEQYF.

In the case of this clone: Germline and junction disagree at one end, which may indicate a read error. This sequence joins TRBV10-3 and TRBJ1-3, with D possibly matching TRBD1 (5 bases). From germline, CDR1 is ENHRY and CDR2 SYGVKD. This CDR3 spans 19 amino acids. For the CDR3, the DNA is TGTGCCACCAGGCTAGACAGAACCGATTCCTCGAGCTCTGGAAACATCATATATTTT. It specifies CATRLDRTDSSSSGNIIYF.

The J gene is TRBJ1-2, the V gene TRBV14; D is undetermined. Germline V lookup: CDR1 SGHDN, CDR2 FVKESK. The CDR3 extends over 14 amino acids. Between the trimmed V and J ends, which lost 1 base and 4 bases, there was a span of 10 bases. This chain's CDR3 is CASSQGAPFYGYTF. Here the CDR3 DNA reads TGTGCCAGCAGCCAAGGCGCCCCCTTCTATGGCTACACCTTC.

The chain employs TRBV7-9 and TRBJ1-1; TRBD1 matches at 7 bases. After removal of 5 bases from V and 3 bases from J, the junction contained 18 bases not matched to a gene. The CDR3 has 18 amino acids. Germline loops: CDR1 SEHNR, CDR2 FQNEAQ (reference sequence). The DNA for the CDR3 is TGTGCCAGCAGCCCCAGGGACAGCTGGAGGAAAGAGGACACTGAAGCTTTCTTT. It codes for CASSPRDSWRKEDTEAFF.

The chain is built from TRBV28 and TRBJ1-2; a weak D match, TRBD1 (6 bases). V lost 3 bases and J lost 0, with 8 bases in between. Germline V gives CDR1 MDHEN, CDR2 SYDVKM. The CDR3 extends over 14 amino acids. CDR3 amino acids: CASSFRGPNYGYTF. The CDR3, as DNA: TGTGCCAGCAGTTTCAGGGGTCCTAACTATGGCTACACCTTC.

This clone has just a few counts. This chain connects TRBV5-5 to TRBJ1-3; the D is unclear. V lost 3 bases, J lost 3 bases, and 10 bases lay in between. This CDR3 has 14 residues. Germline CDR1 is SGHKS and CDR2 is YYEKEE (reference sequence). The CDR3 nucleotides are TGTGCCAGCAGCTGGGCCAGTATTGGAAACACCATATATTTT. It specifies CASSWASIGNTIYF.

This chain connects TRBV7-2 to TRBJ2-3; D remains unclear. The V end was cut by 4 bases, the J end by 3 bases, with 11 bases between. The CDR3 totals 14 residues. Germline lookup yields CDR1 SGHTA and CDR2 FQGNSA. The CDR3 DNA is TGTGCCAGCAGCTCCGAGCTACAGACAGATACGCAGTATTTT. Translation: CASSSELQTDTQYF.

This rearrangement joins TRBV29-1 to TRBJ2-1; 8 nucleotides agree with TRBD2. The germline V gene has CDR1 SQVTM and CDR2 ANQGSEA. CDR3 size: 12 residues. CDR3 residues: CSRGGEGHEQFF. The CDR3 bases are TGCTCCCGGGGGGGTGAGGGCCATGAGCAGTTCTTC.